This T cell receptor (beta chain) derives from a study of T cells in Graves' hyperthyroidism and ophthalmopathy. This clonotype occurred a few times. Its specificity is not known. The hyperthyroidism was newly diagnosed and had lasted under 2 months; the patients were aged 18 to 65. Germline CDR1 SNHLY, CDR2 FYNNEI. V shed 7 bases and J 6 bases; nucleotides not matched to a gene: 2. The CDR3 contains 14 residues. The investigators amplified TCR beta CDR3 regions from RNA transcripts. Researchers ran a first-round RT-PCR on the TCR CDR3 using the HTBI primer set. Each CDR3 protein is one row after TCRdb ran MiXCR on the multiplex PCR reads. The sample yields fewer than 800,000 distinct CDR3 sequences, about 15% seen once. Study-wide findings and caveats: Blood also showed most of the thyroid clonotypes that were expanded above 0.001. Ophthalmopathy was told apart from stable hyperthyroidism by a 13 V-J model.

Sequencing input: blood. This clonotype was sampled from a man aged 18 to 35 with Graves' hyperthyroidism. The chain employs TRBV2 and TRBJ2-1; the match to TRBD2 covers 14 bases. Here the CDR3 DNA reads TGTGCCAGCAATGGACTAGCGGGAGGCAATGAGCAGTTCTTC. This translates into CASNGLAGGNEQFF.